Listed below are T cell receptor beta chains from one sample, sequenced in a study of shared clonotypes between healthy human individuals. Method: immunoSEQ multiplex PCR; TCRdb's copy keeps in-frame clones and lacks some. Altogether about 1 million clones are present, around 82% being singletons, with the ten largest covering more than 0.5%. Material: memory CD4+ T cells from PBMCs. All receptors come from a man younger than 30 in good health. Some clones in this sample may be carry-over from other donors' samples. The CDR3 runs from the conserved cysteine through the conserved F or W.

J gene,V gene,CDR3 protein
TRBJ1-1,TRBV30,CAWNAGMNTEAFF
TRBJ2-2,TRBV2,CASRGVLAANTGELFF
TRBJ2-7,TRBV2,CASSDRPTFSYEQYF
TRBJ2-7,TRBV6-5,CASSLAGGYEQYF
TRBJ1-5,TRBV28,CASSLGRGNQPQHF
TRBJ2-3,TRBV4-1,CASSQERASGSLNTQYF
TRBJ2-3,TRBV28,CASRRVGPNTQYF
TRBJ1-3,TRBV12-5,CASGLALVDGNTIYF
TRBJ1-4,TRBV21-1,CASSKGPRGVMKKLFF
TRBJ2-3,TRBV5-1,CASSLAVADTQYF
TRBJ1-2,TRBV7-9,CASSPDGAVGASGYGYTF
TRBJ2-1,TRBV7-3,CASSFQRASGSEIEQFF
TRBJ1-2,TRBV6-7,CASKGADDYGYTF
TRBJ2-5,TRBV7-2,CASSSQRGQETQYF
TRBJ1-4,TRBV7-9,CASSHRDIWEKLFF
TRBJ2-3,TRBV6-4,CASSTGTSGDTDTQYF
TRBJ1-3,TRBV28,CASSPLFHSGNTIYF
TRBJ1-2,TRBV2,CASSEVRGLGYGYTF
TRBJ2-2,TRBV28,CASSLASGSDTGELFF
TRBJ1-2,TRBV30,CASIPGQGLLDYGYTF
TRBJ2-6,TRBV6-1,CASSQDPGANVLTF
TRBJ2-1,TRBV4-3,CASSQDETGVSYNEQFF
TRBJ2-1,TRBV13,CASSSPIAEVYNEQFF
TRBJ1-1,TRBV18,CASSLPGQGGEAFF
TRBJ2-1,TRBV25-1,CASSEGLEYYNEQFF
TRBJ2-1,TRBV30,CAWSVRSGRYEQFF
TRBJ1-1,TRBV28,CASSTSPRGTEAFF
TRBJ2-1,TRBV7-7,CASSRGGLPGNEQFF
TRBJ2-1,TRBV5-1,CASSLARGSGSEQFF
TRBJ1-1,TRBV15,CATSRGAWRPTEAFF
TRBJ2-2,TRBV28,CASTSGGTGSGELFF
TRBJ2-5,TRBV5-1,CASSLVGTAGAETQYF
TRBJ2-1,TRBV6-5,CASSYHITSGNEQFF
TRBJ1-5,TRBV30,CAWSGGPGGNQPQHF
TRBJ1-5,TRBV6-6,CASSYAGPDVQPQHF
TRBJ1-2,TRBV5-1,CASSLDAGGASYGYTF
TRBJ2-2,TRBV30,CAWSVLRTIGVGTGELFF
TRBJ1-3,TRBV7-9,CASSLAAGAGNTIYF
TRBJ1-1,TRBV28,CARLSWPNTEAFF
TRBJ1-3,TRBV9,CASSVEGGSGNTIYF
TRBJ1-2,TRBV5-1,CASSLSDTNYGYTF